The 30 T cell receptor beta chains presented below share a single source sample, sequenced in a study of T-cell memory formation after mild COVID-19. Each CDR3 protein gets one entry after TCRdb re-called the 5' RACE reads with MiXCR. This table has roughly 600,000 distinct CDR3 sequences, roughly 17% appearing once. Specimen: PBMCs or a T cell subset sorted from them (not recorded which). The receptors originated from an adult woman who had mild COVID-19 (a few samples of this study predate the infection). Cell type and time point are not known.

The rearrangement joins TRBV27 to TRBJ2-7; a possible D gene is TRBD2 (7 bases). Germline V lookup: CDR1 MNHEY, CDR2 SMNVEV (reference sequence). This CDR3 is built from 15 residues. V dropped 5 bases and J dropped 2 bases, with 16 bases sitting between them. DNA of the CDR3: TGTGCCAGCAGTCCCAGGGGTCGGGGGGCCTACGAGCAGTACTTC. Encoded protein: CASSPRGRGAYEQYF.

The V and J genes are TRBV12-3 or TRBV12-4 and TRBJ1-5; 7 nucleotides match TRBD1. Trimming at V came to 5 bases and at J to 3 bases, leaving 7 bases not matched to a gene. The CDR3 runs 15 residues. CDR3 loop: CASSLRTGPNQPQHF. The CDR3 bases are TGTGCCAGCAGTCTTCGGACAGGACCCAATCAGCCCCAGCATTTT.

V usage is TRBV6-5 and J usage is TRBJ2-7; D might be TRBD1 (5 bases). Germline lookup yields CDR1 MNHEY and CDR2 SVGAGI. The V and J ends lost 5 bases and 4 bases respectively, with 9 bases between them. CDR3 size: 12 residues. CDR3 in DNA: TGTGCCAGCAGTGACCAGGGTTACGAGCAGTACTTC. It translates to CASSDQGYEQYF.

This clonotype was detected only a few times. This chain joins TRBV20-1 and TRBJ2-3; 14 bases line up with TRBD2. From germline, CDR1 is DFQATT and CDR2 SNEGSKA (reference sequence). There are 16 residues in the CDR3. CDR3 protein: CSALATSGGDSGRQYF. CDR3 DNA: TGCAGCGCACTCGCGACTAGCGGGGGGGACTCCGGGAGGCAGTATTTT.

This clonotype was detected ten times or more. This chain uses TRBV6-6 with TRBJ1-6; the match to TRBD1 covers 12 bases. The germline gives CDR1 MNHNY, CDR2 SVGAGI (reference sequence). The junction had 5 bases not matched to a gene; V was cut back by 2 bases and J by 9 bases. The CDR3 has 16 residues. CDR3 nucleotide sequence: TGTGCCAGCAGTTACGGGGGACAGGGGGCGCCTTCACCCCTCCACTTT. Translated: CASSYGGQGAPSPLHF.

This clonotype was recorded a few times. This chain uses TRBV5-6 with TRBJ2-1, with 10 bases lining up with TRBD2. Germline loops: CDR1 SGHDT, CDR2 YYEEEE. V shed 4 bases and J 3 bases; nucleotides not matched to a gene: 7. This CDR3 spans 16 amino acids. CDR3 bases: TGTGCCAGCAGCATGAGGCTAGCGGGAGTCTACAATGAGCAGTTCTTC. Encoded protein: CASSMRLAGVYNEQFF. Full variable domain (remainder filled in from reference TRBV5-6 and TRBJ2-1): DAGVTQSPTHLIKTRGQQVTLRCSPKSGHDTVSWYQQALGQGPQFIFQYYEEEERQRGNFPDRFSGHQFPNYSSELNVNALLLGDSALYLCASSMRLAGVYNEQFFGPGTRLTVL.

The V and J genes are TRBV24-1 and TRBJ2-3, with TRBD1 identical over 9 bases. The germline gives CDR1 KGHDR, CDR2 SFDVKD. The CDR3 totals 16 residues. With 2 bases clipped from V and 1 base from J, the junction kept 3 bases outside the gene matches. The CDR3: CATSDWDREGTDTQYF. CDR3 in DNA: TGTGCCACCAGTGATTGGGACAGGGAGGGCACAGATACGCAGTATTTT.

The gene calls are TRBV7-6 and TRBJ2-6, with unresolved D. Between the trimmed V and J ends, which lost 4 bases and 5 bases, there was a span of 3 bases. The germline V gene encodes CDR1 SGHVS and CDR2 FNYEAQ. The CDR3 contains 12 residues. CDR3 residues: CASSSWANVLTF. The DNA of the CDR3 is TGTGCCAGCAGCTCCTGGGCCAACGTCCTGACTTTC.

This clonotype occurred once. The genes are TRBV19 and TRBJ2-1; D is unclear. V was trimmed by 5 bases and J by 2 bases, leaving 10 bases between them. This CDR3 has 14 residues. Per the germline V gene, CDR1 is LNHDA and CDR2 is SQIVND (reference sequence). CDR3: CASSPRSTYNEQFF. The CDR3 DNA reads TGTGCCAGTAGTCCCCGTTCAACCTACAATGAGCAGTTCTTC.

This clonotype was counted a few times. The chain recombines TRBV5-5 with TRBJ2-2, with 7 positions matching TRBD1. V shed 4 bases, J shed 2 bases, and the junction held 5 bases outside the gene matches. Germline V gene lookup returns CDR1 SGHKS and CDR2 YYEKEE (reference sequence). This CDR3 has 15 amino acids. CDR3 sequence (DNA): TGTGCCAGCAGCCACAGGGGCACTAACACCGGGGAGCTGTTTTTT. Its translation: CASSHRGTNTGELFF. The whole variable domain, remainder taken from reference TRBV5-5 and TRBJ2-2, is DAGVTQSPTHLIKTRGQQVTLRCSPISGHKSVSWYQQVLGQGPQFIFQYYEKEERGRGNFPDRFSARQFPNYSSELNVNALLLGDSALYLCASSHRGTNTGELFFGEGSRLTVL.

This clonotype was picked up many times. V usage is TRBV7-9 and J usage is TRBJ2-1, with a weak D call TRBD2 (6 bases). Trimming pared 5 bases from V and 2 bases from J, leaving 16 bases between. The CDR3 has 16 amino acids. CDR1 is SEHNR and CDR2 is FQNEAQ in the germline V gene (reference sequence). CDR3 residues: CASSPPDYPPYNEQFF. The CDR3 DNA reads TGTGCCAGCAGCCCACCGGACTATCCCCCCTACAATGAGCAGTTCTTC. Looking up the rest from reference TRBV7-9 and TRBJ2-1 gives the full variable domain: DTGVSQNPRHKITKRGQNVTFRCDPISEHNRLYWYRQTLGQGPEFLTYFQNEAQLEKSRLLSDRFSAERPKGSFSTLEIQRTEQGDSAMYLCASSPPDYPPYNEQFFGPGTRLTVL.

J is TRBJ1-2 and V is TRBV18; 8 bases align to TRBD1. This CDR3 is built from 16 residues. The germline gives CDR1 KGHSH, CDR2 LQKENI. Trimming cost V 3 bases and J 6 bases; bases outside gene matches: 12. DNA of the CDR3: TGTGCCAGCTCACCCGCGGCAGGGGGCGCATCAAATGGCTACACCTTC. Translation gives CASSPAAGGASNGYTF.

The table lists this clonotype with a few counts. The rearrangement uses TRBV29-1 and TRBJ1-2; D call uncertain. The CDR3 sequence is 13 residues long. V was clipped by 0 bases and J by 8 bases, with 13 bases between them. Germline loops: CDR1 SQVTM, CDR2 ANQGSEA. The CDR3 protein is CSVEDRNRQGYTF. The CDR3 DNA reads as TGCAGCGTTGAAGATCGAAATCGGCAGGGCTACACCTTC. The full variable domain, in which reference TRBV29-1 and TRBJ1-2 provide the parts outside the CDR3, is SAVISQKPSRDICQRGTSLTIQCQVDSQVTMMFWYRQQPGQSLTLIATANQGSEATYESGFVIDKFPISRPNLTFSTLTVSNMSPEDSSIYLCSVEDRNRQGYTFGSGTRLTVV.

This chain uses TRBV7-9 with TRBJ2-5; TRBD2 might be the D (5 bases). Germline V lookup: CDR1 SEHNR, CDR2 FQNEAQ (reference sequence). V lost 4 bases and J lost 3, with 12 bases in between. This CDR3 has 14 amino acids. DNA for the CDR3: TGTGCCAGCAGCTCCCGGACTGAAAAAGAGACCCAGTACTTC. Amino acids: CASSSRTEKETQYF.

The rearrangement uses TRBV27 and TRBJ2-6, with 7 nucleotides matching TRBD2. Germline V gene sequence: CDR1 MNHEY, CDR2 SMNVEV (reference sequence). The CDR3 is 17 residues long. The junction had 10 bases not matched to a gene; V was cut back by 7 bases and J by 1 base. The chain's CDR3 is CASTFVRGTSGANVLTF. In nucleotides, the CDR3 is TGTGCCAGCACATTTGTGCGGGGGACTTCTGGGGCCAACGTCCTGACTTTC.

This clonotype came up a few times. The J gene is TRBJ2-7, the V gene TRBV5-6; no firm D call. V was pared by 0 bases and J by 2 bases, with 6 bases between. CDR1 is SGHDT, CDR2 YYEEEE, per germline. The CDR3 consists of 13 residues. DNA of the CDR3: TGTGCCAGCAGCTTGGAACAGCCCTACGAGCAGTACTTC. Translating gives CASSLEQPYEQYF.

The chain recombines TRBV7-2 with TRBJ1-2, with D hard to call. The germline V gene has CDR1 SGHTA and CDR2 FQGNSA. The CDR3 spans 13 residues. The ends were cut back, 2 bases at V and 6 bases at J, with 10 bases in the middle. Here the CDR3 DNA reads TGTGCCAGCAGCTTAAGTCGGAGTAATGGCTACACCTTC. As protein: CASSLSRSNGYTF.

The chain combines TRBV7-2 with TRBJ2-1, with 10 bases matching TRBD1. The V and J ends lost 4 bases and 6 bases, in that order; junction bases with no gene match: 12. In germline, CDR1 is SGHTA, CDR2 FQGNSA. This CDR3 is built from 17 residues. CDR3 DNA sequence: TGTGCCAGCAGCTCTGAAGGTCGGGGACAGGGGCGCAATGAGCAGTTCTTC. Its translation is CASSSEGRGQGRNEQFF.

J is TRBJ2-5 and V is TRBV6-5; perhaps D is TRBD1 or TRBD2 (6 bases each). Trimming removed 6 bases from V and 4 bases from J, with 15 bases in between. The CDR3 is 14 amino acids. CDR1 is MNHEY, CDR2 SVGAGI, per germline. CDR3 DNA: TGTGCCAGCAGGAGGACCAGGGGAGGAGAGACCCAGTACTTC. This codes for CASRRTRGGETQYF.

This clonotype has just a few counts. The CDR3 bases are TGCAGTGCTAGAGCGCAGCCCCTCAGCGCCGGGGAGCTGTTTTTT. Amino acid sequence: CSARAQPLSAGELFF. The V gene is TRBV20-1, the J gene TRBJ2-2, with D hard to call. V was clipped by 1 base and J by 6 bases, with 15 bases between them. The germline V gene encodes CDR1 DFQATT and CDR2 SNEGSKA (reference sequence). The length of the CDR3 is 15 residues.

This clonotype showed up just a few times. The chain employs TRBV19 and TRBJ2-7; tentative D call: TRBD2 (5 bases). Trimming cost V 6 bases and J 1 base, with 13 bases left between them. Germline CDR1 and CDR2: LNHDA and SQIVND (reference sequence). The CDR3 is made up of 14 amino acids. The CDR3 sequence is CASSDYRGSYEQYF. DNA for the CDR3: TGTGCCAGTAGCGATTATCGAGGGTCCTACGAGCAGTACTTC.

This sequence joins TRBV20-1 and TRBJ1-2; the match to TRBD1 covers 7 bases. The CDR3 totals 12 residues. The junction had 5 bases not matched to a gene; V was cut back by 3 bases and J by 7 bases. Looked up from germline, CDR1 is DFQATT and CDR2 is SNEGSKA (reference sequence). The CDR3 spells CSARGQRGGYTF. The DNA of the CDR3 is TGCAGTGCTAGGGGACAGAGGGGTGGCTACACCTTC.

The V and J genes are TRBV30 and TRBJ2-2; D is possibly TRBD2 (5 bases). With 0 bases removed from V and 3 bases from J, the gap between germline ends came to 14 bases. In germline, CDR1 is GTSNPN, CDR2 SVGIG (reference sequence). The CDR3 sequence is 16 residues long. CDR3 coding DNA: TGTGCCTGGAGTGTAGGGATGGGAGTGTACACCGGGGAGCTGTTTTTT. This codes for CAWSVGMGVYTGELFF.

This clonotype was counted only a few times. This chain joins TRBV9 and TRBJ1-4; D perhaps matches TRBD1 (5 bases). V lost 3 bases and J 8 bases, leaving 14 bases between the germline ends. Germline CDR1 is SGDLS and CDR2 is YYNGEE. The CDR3 has 14 residues. CDR3 amino acids: CASSAGTSPEKLFF. The DNA of the CDR3 is TGTGCCAGCAGCGCAGGGACCTCACCAGAAAAACTGTTTTTT.

The rearrangement links TRBV4-1 to TRBJ2-1; no firm D call. The CDR3 runs to 15 residues. The germline V gene has CDR1 MGHRA and CDR2 YSYEKL. V was shortened by 6 bases and J by 6 bases, with 18 bases between the two germline ends. CDR3 in DNA: TGCGCCAGCAGTCGCCCGATCCCTACACTCAATGAGCAGTTCTTC. Translated, it gives CASSRPIPTLNEQFF.

This clonotype was picked up a small number of times. The chain couples TRBV7-9 to TRBJ1-4, with D possibly being TRBD1 (5 bases). Germline-derived CDR1 and CDR2 are SEHNR and FQNEAQ (reference sequence). This CDR3 region has 14 residues. V was clipped by 5 bases and J by 4 bases, with 11 bases between them. CDR3 sequence reads: CASSRGGDNEKLFF. CDR3 nucleotide sequence: TGTGCCAGCAGCCGTGGGGGGGATAATGAAAAACTGTTTTTT.

The chain couples TRBV24-1 to TRBJ2-1; D is unresolved. Germline CDR1 and CDR2: KGHDR and SFDVKD. CDR3 size: 13 residues. V was trimmed by 3 bases and J by 6 bases, leaving 8 bases between them. CDR3 amino acids: CATSDPVRNEQFF. The CDR3 nucleotides are TGTGCCACCAGTGATCCCGTTCGCAATGAGCAGTTCTTC.

This clonotype was recorded at least ten times. The chain joins TRBV19 to TRBJ1-2; 10 nucleotides agree with TRBD1. Germline V CDR1 and CDR2: LNHDA, SQIVND (reference sequence). After removal of 1 base from V and 6 bases from J, the junction contained 5 bases not matched to a gene. The CDR3 runs to 15 residues. This CDR3 reads CASSIVSGTGDGYTF. The CDR3 DNA reads TGTGCCAGTAGTATAGTTTCTGGGACAGGGGATGGCTACACCTTC.

This clonotype was recorded a few times. The chain carries TRBV20-1 and TRBJ1-5; TRBD1 matches 7 bases. This CDR3 spans 14 amino acids. Trimming cost V 3 bases and J 0 bases; bases outside gene matches: 2. Germline assignment: CDR1 DFQATT and CDR2 SNEGSKA (reference sequence). DNA of the CDR3: TGCAGTGCTAGGGGACAGAATAGCAATCAGCCCCAGCATTTT. It is translated as CSARGQNSNQPQHF.

This clonotype was counted between two and nine times. The V and J genes are TRBV19 and TRBJ2-5; D is tentatively TRBD1 or TRBD2 (5 bases each). The CDR3 sequence is 15 residues long. Germline values: CDR1 LNHDA, CDR2 SQIVND (reference sequence). V was pared by 0 bases and J by 4 bases, with 12 bases between. The CDR3 DNA follows: TGTGCCAGTAGTATAGAAGGGGAGTATCCAGAGACCCAGTACTTC. It translates to CASSIEGEYPETQYF.